The present T cell receptor (beta chain) was sequenced within a study of beta chain features in type 1 diabetes. The study reverse transcribed the entire isolated RNA, so it sequenced expressed TCRB transcripts. TCRdb's copy holds only in-frame clones and misses some; the assay was immunoSEQ multiplex PCR. The profile covers hundreds of thousands of clones, with 13% appearing a single time and 0.02% to 0.025% taken by the ten largest. One heparinised draw of blood, averaging roughly 120 mL, came from each donor. By way of CD45RO/CCR7/CD25/CD127/CD95/CD27, the CD4+ regulatory, stem cell-like memory, central memory and naive cells were sorted. Per germline, CDR1 GTSNPN and CDR2 SVGIG (reference sequence). Deletions cut 1 base from V and 3 bases from J, with 13 bases between. The CDR3 is 14 amino acids. Study-wide results and caveats: TCRB rearrangement may or may not be influenced by HLA type; here this remained unresolved. TCRB CDR3 length was moderately but significantly reduced in all four CD4+ subsets of Type 1 diabetes patients. Fewer insertions but more deletions were seen at VDJ junctions in type 1 diabetes patients.

As to this clone: Antigen unknown.

The chain uses TRBV30 and TRBJ2-7, with D possibly being TRBD1 or TRBD2 (5 bases each). The TCR was taken from a man younger than 35 with type 1 diabetes. Material for sequencing was naive CD4+ T cells from blood. CDR3 loop: CAWSADSGLYEQYF. The CDR3 DNA reads as TGTGCCTGGAGTGCCGACAGCGGACTCTACGAGCAGTACTTC. The variable domain in full, with the rest retrieved from reference TRBV30 and TRBJ2-7, is SQTIHQWPATLVQPVGSPLSLECTVEGTSNPNLYWYRQAAGRGLQLLFYSVGIGQISSEVPQNLSASRPQDRQFILSSKKLLLSDSGFYLCAWSADSGLYEQYFGPGTRLTVT.